This TCR beta chain was captured by sequencing in a study of blood T cell repertoires in COVID-19. Whole-study context: Some COVID-19 samples were acute and others convalescent; all came from the United States, Italy and Spain. The analysed material was cDNA or gDNA that came from T cells, B-cell-depleted T cells, or PBMCs.

Each participant's cohort was designated according to participant-reported clinical history. This CDR3 region has 16 residues. Deletions cut 0 bases from V and 0 bases from J, with 9 bases between. How the authors handled the data: Amplification of reference gene primers provided the estimated nucleated cell counts. This table comes from immunoSEQ multiplex PCR, and its TCRdb copy is limited to in-frame clones, with some not included. The D gene and trimming were derived from the DNA, and the V and J assignments and clone size from that table. The profile shows 250,000 to 300,000 clones, roughly four fifths of them singletons.

This clonotype originated in a man aged 45 to 65 who had recovered from COVID-19. The sample taken for sequencing was PBMCs or T cells enriched from blood (not recorded which). V is TRBV23-1 and J is TRBJ2-1, with D possibly being TRBD2 (5 bases). TRBV23-1 is an ORF for which the function is uncertain. Here the CDR3 reads CASSQSAGLSYNEQFF. CDR3 in DNA: TGCGCCAGCAGTCAATCGGCGGGTCTCTCCTACAATGAGCAGTTCTTC.